This T cell receptor (beta chain) was captured in a study of cytomegalovirus exposure and HLA in healthy donors. Whole-study context: As released early, the data held 75 million to 90 million unique TCRs from HLA-typed donors.

In regard to this clone: Its antigen is still unknown.

General study points: Most CMV-associated TCR beta chains were later found to appear HLA-restricted. Under in vitro conditions, three CMV-associated chains were confirmed as specific for CMV antigens.

The trim removed 3 bases at V and 10 bases at J, leaving 13 bases unmatched. This CDR3 region has 16 residues. From germline, CDR1 is SGHNT and CDR2 YENEEA. With 60 Vbeta and 13 Jbeta primers, the PCR was carried out. Method: immunoSEQ multiplex PCR; TCRdb's copy keeps in-frame clones and lacks some. The sample yields about 120,000 clones, 74% seen once. The specimen sequenced was PBMCs. The TCR originated in a man aged 35 to 55 in good health and CMV-seropositive. The chain joins TRBV11-3 to TRBJ2-1; TRBD2 aligns across 9 bases. CDR3 sequence (DNA): TGTGCCAGCAGCTTCTCCGGGACTAGCCAATATGAAGAGCAGTTCTTC. As protein: CASSFSGTSQYEEQFF.